This TCR beta chain was sequenced during a study of Ad26.COV2.S vaccination and SARS-CoV-2 variants. Across the study: Among those in the COV1001 Ad26.COV2.S trial arm was the donor. Recipients of Ad26.COV2.S got it intramuscularly, once or twice 56 days apart. Study-wide points: Possibly, TCR breadth and depth analyses underestimated total T cell responses. The study found higher spike-specific TCR breadth in vaccine than placebo recipients.

With regard to this clone: What it binds is unknown.

The ends were cut back, 5 bases at V and 0 bases at J, with 12 bases in the middle. The CDR3 runs to 15 residues. The germline V gene encodes CDR1 SGHTA and CDR2 FQGNSA. Only in-frame clones appear in the TCRdb table, and some are missing; sequencing was by immunoSEQ multiplex PCR. The sample shows 350,000 to 500,000 clones, roughly 88% of them seen only once. Treatment denoted: roughly 19 received Ad26.COV2.S at low or high dose, single or two shots; several received placebo; per-sample allocation not given. Samples were taken on day 63 after the first vaccine or placebo injection. The TCR comes from a person between 18 and 65 years old who received the Ad26.COV2.S COVID-19 vaccine or a placebo. The chain combines TRBV7-2 with TRBJ2-3, with D unclear. The source was peripheral blood, collected in a trial of Ad26.COV2.S vaccine versus placebo. The CDR3 is CASSLYSPSTDTQYF. CDR3 nucleotide sequence: TGTGCCAGCAGCCTTTACTCTCCCAGCACAGATACGCAGTATTTT.